This entry lists 27 T cell receptor beta chains sequenced from one sample in a study of T-cell reconstitution after alpha-beta-depleted transplantation in children. The library targeted TCRbeta and was prepared with unique molecular identifiers. TCRdb reprocessed the PCR reads via MiXCR and lists one record per CDR3 protein. The sample has 600,000 to 700,000 distinct CDR3 sequences, over 10% seen once. This specimen consisted of PBMCs, obtained before TCRalphabeta/CD19-depleted stem cell transplant. These receptors were taken from a girl aged 2 to 10 with congenital amegakaryocytic thrombocytopenia, due to receive a stem cell transplant.

This clonotype was detected ten times or more. This chain joins TRBV12-3 or TRBV12-4 and TRBJ2-5; no reliable D call. V dropped 6 bases and J dropped 0 bases, with 11 bases sitting between them. The CDR3 is 14 residues long. CDR3 residues: CASRDWRNQETQYF. The CDR3 DNA reads TGTGCCAGCAGAGACTGGCGGAACCAAGAGACCCAGTACTTC.

This clonotype occurred a few times. The V gene is TRBV7-9, the J gene TRBJ2-7; D possibly matches TRBD1 or TRBD2 (5 bases each). Trimming took 4 bases from V and 1 from J, leaving 11 bases between them. This CDR3 is built from 14 residues. The V gene's germline CDR1 is SEHNR and CDR2 FQNEAQ (reference sequence). The CDR3 DNA reads as TGTGCCAGCAGCTATTGGGACCGATCCTACGAGCAGTACTTC. It translates to CASSYWDRSYEQYF.

This clonotype has at least ten counts. This chain uses TRBV12-3 or TRBV12-4 with TRBJ2-1, with TRBD2 identical over 7 bases. The CDR3 sequence is 15 residues long. The junction had 6 bases not matched to a gene; V was cut back by 3 bases and J by 4 bases. The CDR3 nucleotides are TGTGCCAGCAGTTTCTCAGCGGGACCGTACAATGAGCAGTTCTTC. Protein sequence: CASSFSAGPYNEQFF.

This clonotype appeared many times. V gene TRBV10-3 combines with J gene TRBJ2-2, with 8 bases matching TRBD2. There are 15 residues in the CDR3. Germline CDR1 ENHRY, CDR2 SYGVKD. The J segment lost 6 bases and the V segment lost 8 bases, leaving 11 bases of the junction unmatched. DNA for the CDR3: TGTGCCATCGGTTCCCAAGCGGGAGTTCCCGGGGAGCTGTTTTTT. Translating gives CAIGSQAGVPGELFF.

This clonotype was seen ten or more times. The chain couples TRBV27 to TRBJ2-1; TRBD2 agrees at 8 bases. Losses at the gene ends were 3 bases for V and 2 bases for J; bases not matched to a gene: 12. The CDR3 length is 18 residues. Germline CDR1 and CDR2: MNHEY and SMNVEV (reference sequence). The CDR3 spells CASSFLPIGRATYNEQFF. Written as DNA, the CDR3 is TGTGCCAGCAGTTTCCTCCCTATCGGGAGGGCCACCTACAATGAGCAGTTCTTC.

This clonotype was seen at least ten times. The chain combines TRBV20-1 with TRBJ2-3, with no clear D. Germline CDR1 is DFQATT and CDR2 is SNEGSKA (reference sequence). Trimming removed 0 bases at V and 4 bases at J, with 14 bases between. The CDR3 is made up of 15 amino acids. DNA for the CDR3: TGCAGTGCTAGAGATCTGCCCTTTGGTGCAGATACGCAGTATTTT. This codes for CSARDLPFGADTQYF.

This clonotype has just a few counts. This sequence joins TRBV28 and TRBJ1-6; possible D gene TRBD1, 5 bases. The CDR3 runs 15 residues. Trimming left V 6 bases short and J 3 bases short, with 12 bases between. From germline, CDR1 is MDHEN and CDR2 SYDVKM. Here the CDR3 reads CASRGGVRYNSPLHF. CDR3 nucleotides: TGTGCCAGCAGAGGAGGGGTCCGCTATAATTCACCCCTCCACTTT.

Ten or more counts support this clonotype. The chain links TRBV5-1 to TRBJ1-1; D is possibly TRBD1 (6 bases). V dropped 2 bases and J dropped 4 bases, with 15 bases sitting between them. The CDR3 totals 15 residues. The germline V gene has CDR1 SGHRS and CDR2 YFSETQ. Here the CDR3 DNA reads TGCGCCAGCAGCTTCGGGGGGCTAATGAGCACTGAAGCTTTCTTT. Encoded protein: CASSFGGLMSTEAFF.

The sample holds a few counts of this clonotype. CDR3: CSARAGTSGRVVGEQYF. The CDR3 DNA reads as TGCAGTGCTAGAGCAGGGACTAGCGGGAGAGTGGTGGGGGAGCAGTACTTC. The chain joins TRBV20-1 to TRBJ2-7; 14 bases agree with TRBD2. Germline CDR1 and CDR2: DFQATT and SNEGSKA (reference sequence). V lost 1 base to trimming and J lost 7 bases; unmatched junction nucleotides: 12. This CDR3 is built from 17 residues.

This clonotype was detected many times. The chain joins TRBV28 to TRBJ2-1; 13 bases are a match to TRBD2. CDR3 size: 13 residues. Per the germline V gene, CDR1 is MDHEN and CDR2 is SYDVKM. After removal of 6 bases from V and 8 bases from J, the junction contained 1 base not matched to a gene. The CDR3 nucleotides are TGTGCCAGCAGACTAGCGGGAGGGTATGAGCAGTTCTTC. Amino acid sequence: CASRLAGGYEQFF.

This clonotype came up many times. J is TRBJ2-1 and V is TRBV5-6; D is uncertain. The V end was cut by 4 bases, the J end by 0 bases, with 11 bases between. The CDR3 loop spans 15 amino acids. CDR1 and CDR2 (germline): SGHDT, YYEEEE. CDR3 loop: CASSVDWSSYNEQFF. In DNA, the CDR3 is TGTGCCAGCAGCGTAGACTGGAGCTCCTACAATGAGCAGTTCTTC.

This clonotype was detected only a few times. The chain couples TRBV28 to TRBJ2-1, with D perhaps matching TRBD2 (6 bases). CDR1 is MDHEN and CDR2 is SYDVKM in the germline V gene. The CDR3 has 13 residues. V dropped 5 bases and J dropped 6 bases, with 11 bases sitting between them. The CDR3: CASSAGSGNEQFF. In nucleotides, the CDR3 is TGTGCCAGCAGTGCGGGGAGCGGCAATGAGCAGTTCTTC.

This clonotype was found many times. This sequence joins TRBV12-3 or TRBV12-4 and TRBJ1-5; 8 positions match TRBD1. The CDR3 has 13 residues. Trimming removed 6 bases from V and 5 bases from J; junction bases left unmatched: 3. CDR3: CASRQGVDQPQHF. The CDR3, as DNA: TGTGCCAGCAGACAGGGGGTCGATCAGCCCCAGCATTTT.

This clonotype has a count of ten or more. The CDR3 DNA sequence: TGTGCCGTCACAGGGGTTGGAAACACCATATATTTT. Translation gives CAVTGVGNTIYF. The rearrangement uses TRBV25-1 and TRBJ1-3; 7 bases map to TRBD1. Germline CDR1 is MGHDK and CDR2 is SYGVNS. V was clipped by 11 bases and J by 3 bases; unmatched bases: 4. This CDR3 has 12 residues.

In its sample, this clonotype was seen many times. The chain employs TRBV28 and TRBJ2-7; perhaps TRBD2 as D (5 bases). V was trimmed by 2 bases and J by 3 bases, leaving 14 bases between them. Germline CDR1 is MDHEN and CDR2 is SYDVKM. CDR3 length: 15 amino acids. The chain's CDR3 is CASSLSGSPIYEQYF. The CDR3 bases are TGTGCCAGCAGTTTAAGTGGGAGCCCTATCTACGAGCAGTACTTC. Together with reference TRBV28 and TRBJ2-7, the CDR3 gives the full variable domain: DVKVTQSSRYLVKRTGEKVFLECVQDMDHENMFWYRQDPGLGLRLIYFSYDVKMKEKGDIPEGYSVSREKKERFSLILESASTNQTSMYLCASSLSGSPIYEQYFGPGTRLTVT.

This clonotype was seen a few times. The genes are TRBV29-1 and TRBJ2-4; D is possibly TRBD2 (5 bases). Deletions cut 4 bases from V and 0 bases from J, with 10 bases between. The CDR3 loop spans 14 amino acids. Germline CDR1 SQVTM, CDR2 ANQGSEA. CDR3 in DNA: TGCAGCGTTGGCGCCGCGGGAGCCAAAAACATTCAGTACTTC. It codes for CSVGAAGAKNIQYF. The full variable domain, with the rest looked up from reference TRBV29-1 and TRBJ2-4, is SAVISQKPSRDICQRGTSLTIQCQVDSQVTMMFWYRQQPGQSLTLIATANQGSEATYESGFVIDKFPISRPNLTFSTLTVSNMSPEDSSIYLCSVGAAGAKNIQYFGAGTRLSVL.

In this sample, this clonotype turned up many times. This chain joins TRBV15 and TRBJ1-1, with TRBD1 as a possible D gene (6 bases). In germline, CDR1 is LNHNV, CDR2 YYDKDF (reference sequence). CDR3 length: 13 amino acids. With 3 bases removed from V and 4 bases from J, the gap between germline ends came to 9 bases. The CDR3 DNA reads as TGTGCCACCAGCAGGAAAGGGGGCACTGAAGCTTTCTTT. Translation: CATSRKGGTEAFF.

This clonotype has a count of ten or more. This rearrangement joins TRBV29-1 to TRBJ2-4; the D is unclear. The length of the CDR3 is 14 residues. The V end lost 4 bases, the J end lost 0 bases, and 10 bases lay between the germline ends. CDR1 is SQVTM and CDR2 is ANQGSEA in the germline V gene. Written as DNA, the CDR3 is TGCAGCGTTGGTACAGAGCTAGCCAAAAACATTCAGTACTTC. It is translated as CSVGTELAKNIQYF. The full variable domain, rest sourced from reference TRBV29-1 and TRBJ2-4, is SAVISQKPSRDICQRGTSLTIQCQVDSQVTMMFWYRQQPGQSLTLIATANQGSEATYESGFVIDKFPISRPNLTFSTLTVSNMSPEDSSIYLCSVGTELAKNIQYFGAGTRLSVL.

This clonotype has at least ten counts. The CDR3 DNA is TGCGCCAGCAGCTTTGCCGGGACTAGCGGGAGTGTGAATGAGCAGTTCTTC. Protein: CASSFAGTSGSVNEQFF. The chain recombines TRBV5-1 with TRBJ2-1; 14 nucleotides line up with TRBD2. This CDR3 region has 17 residues. The V gene's germline CDR1 is SGHRS and CDR2 YFSETQ. V trimming: 2 bases; J trimming: 7 bases; junction bases outside the gene matches: 8. The full variable domain, with the rest looked up from reference TRBV5-1 and TRBJ2-1, is KAGVTQTPRYLIKTRGQQVTLSCSPISGHRSVSWYQQTPGQGLQFLFEYFSETQRNKGNFPGRFSGRQFSNSRSEMNVSTLELGDSALYLCASSFAGTSGSVNEQFFGPGTRLTVL.

This clonotype was counted ten times or more. V and J are TRBV20-1 and TRBJ2-3, with TRBD2 matching over 9 bases. Germline V gives CDR1 DFQATT, CDR2 SNEGSKA (reference sequence). This CDR3 spans 14 amino acids. The V gene end was trimmed by 8 bases and the J gene end by 3 bases; junction bases not matched to a gene: 9. DNA of the CDR3: TGCAGTTCCTTGACTAGCGGCATTACAGATACGCAGTATTTT. Residues: CSSLTSGITDTQYF.

V gene TRBV10-3 combines with J gene TRBJ2-2; D possibly matches TRBD1 or TRBD2 (5 bases each). Trimming took off 7 bases at V and 7 bases at J, with 19 bases between the two ends. The CDR3 contains 15 residues. The germline V gene encodes CDR1 ENHRY and CDR2 SYGVKD. Written as DNA, the CDR3 is TGTGCCATCACAAGAGGGGAGACCGCTGGCGGGGAGCTGTTTTTT. Its protein product is CAITRGETAGGELFF.

This clonotype was observed at least ten times. The chain employs TRBV5-1 and TRBJ2-4, with TRBD1 matching over 9 bases. Germline values: CDR1 SGHRS, CDR2 YFSETQ. CDR3 length equals 17 residues. Trimming at V came to 7 bases and at J to 0 bases, leaving 11 bases not matched to a gene. CDR3 amino acids: CASVVVPDRGAKNIQYF. The DNA for the CDR3 is TGCGCCAGCGTCGTGGTGCCGGACAGGGGAGCCAAAAACATTCAGTACTTC.

This clonotype was seen a handful of times. The chain links TRBV12-3 or TRBV12-4 to TRBJ1-2; D gene unclear. This CDR3 contains 12 residues. Trimming removed 11 bases at V and 6 bases at J, with 16 bases between. CDR3 bases: TGTGCCCTTTATCGAGGCGGGAATGGCTACACCTTC. Translating gives CALYRGGNGYTF.

This clonotype was detected many times. The chain employs TRBV12-3 or TRBV12-4 and TRBJ2-5, with D possibly being TRBD1 or TRBD2 (5 bases each). Between the trimmed V and J ends, which lost 3 bases and 6 bases, there was a span of 8 bases. CDR3 length: 12 amino acids. The CDR3 DNA reads TGTGCCAGCAGTTTGCAGGGACAGACCCAGTACTTC. This gives the protein CASSLQGQTQYF.

The chain has TRBV3-1 and TRBJ2-4, with a tentative D call TRBD2 (5 bases). The CDR3 is made up of 13 amino acids. Trimming left V 7 bases short and J 5 bases short, with 12 bases between. Germline V gene lookup returns CDR1 LGHDT and CDR2 YNNKEL (reference sequence). The CDR3 is CASKLEGENIQYF. In nucleotides, the CDR3 is TGTGCCAGCAAGCTAGAGGGCGAAAACATTCAGTACTTC.

In this sample, this clonotype turned up many times. The chain joins TRBV20-1 to TRBJ2-7, with 8 bases matching TRBD2. The CDR3 has 15 amino acids. With V trimmed by 0 bases and J by 2 bases, 6 bases remained unmatched. Germline V gives CDR1 DFQATT, CDR2 SNEGSKA (reference sequence). CDR3 DNA sequence: TGCAGTGCTAGAGATCTGGCGGGAGGCCCCTACGAGCAGTACTTC. This encodes CSARDLAGGPYEQYF.

This clonotype has ten or more counts. The chain carries TRBV6-5 and TRBJ1-2, with D unclear. This CDR3 region has 15 residues. V was pared by 0 bases and J by 5 bases, with 13 bases between. The germline gives CDR1 MNHEY, CDR2 SVGAGI. This CDR3 is CASSYSTGELYGYTF. Here the CDR3 DNA reads TGTGCCAGCAGTTACTCGACGGGAGAATTATATGGCTACACCTTC.